This TCR beta chain was identified during a study of early T cells in non-severe SARS-CoV-2 infection. At the level of the study: Bulk RNA isolated from unsorted whole blood underwent sequencing; chains were not paired. The study's findings and limits: VDJdb matches were skewed toward anti-spike CD8 T cell responses.

Trimming shortened V by 0 bases and J by 0 bases, and 9 bases separated the two germline ends. Germline assignment: CDR1 ENHRY and CDR2 SYGVKD. The CDR3 totals 16 residues. TCRdb itself ran the 5' RACE reads through MiXCR, one entry per CDR3 protein. The repertoire includes tens of thousands of distinct CDR3 sequences, about 3% of them detected once, and 0.55% to 0.9% sits in the top ten. As for this clonotype: The antigen remains undetermined.

The source material was whole blood. The sequence came from an adult who was a healthcare worker with PCR-confirmed SARS-CoV-2 infection or an uninfected control (not recorded which). J is TRBJ1-3 and V is TRBV10-3; D unclear. DNA of the CDR3: TGTGCCATCAGTGAGTCGAACCCCTCCTCTGGAAACACCATATATTTT. Translated, it gives CAISESNPSSGNTIYF.